The present TCR beta chain was sequenced within a study of blood T cell repertoires in COVID-19. In the study overall: PBMCs, B-cell-depleted T cells, or T cells were the source of the cDNA or gDNA that made up the material.

The CDR3 length is 13 residues. With 3 bases removed from V and 6 bases from J, the gap between germline ends came to 6 bases. Germline CDR1 and CDR2: SEHNR and FQNEAQ (reference sequence). TCRdb's copy holds only in-frame clones and misses some; the assay was immunoSEQ multiplex PCR. The data hold approximately 200,000 clones, with around 83% observed a single time. The gene calls are TRBV7-9 and TRBJ1-6; no reliable D call. Sample: peripheral blood. The sequence was collected from a man aged 45 to 65 who had recovered from COVID-19. The CDR3 coding sequence is TGTGCCAGCAGCTTTTATTCTAATTCACCCCTCCACTTT. Residues: CASSFYSNSPLHF. The whole variable domain, filled in from reference TRBV7-9 and TRBJ1-6, reads DTGVSQNPRHKITKRGQNVTFRCDPISEHNRLYWYRQTLGQGPEFLTYFQNEAQLEKSRLLSDRFSAERPKGSFSTLEIQRTEQGDSAMYLCASSFYSNSPLHFGNGTRLTVT.